This record concerns one T cell receptor (beta chain) sequence. No antigen is known for it. These data come from a study of response to subunit inactivated influenza vaccine. Regarding the study as a whole: The study's authors posited that every seasonal influenza vaccination enlists few new T cells.

TCRdb analysed the RT-PCR reads with MiXCR anew, one entry per CDR3 protein. The sample lists around 760,000 distinct CDR3 sequences; 14% were seen once. Germline lookup yields CDR1 DFQATT and CDR2 SNEGSKA (reference sequence). This CDR3 spans 12 amino acids. V was cut by 3 bases and J by 6 bases, with 10 bases left in between. The sample was PBMCs from blood, taken 14 days before vaccination. The chain has TRBV20-1 and TRBJ2-3, with D perhaps TRBD2 (5 bases). This clonotype was sampled from a man aged 50-59 years who received an inactivated influenza vaccine. CDR3 bases: TGCAGTGCTAGGACGGGATACGATACGCAGTATTTT. This codes for CSARTGYDTQYF.